A selection of T cell receptor beta chains follows, all from one sample in a study of CD8+ T cells in alopecia areata. Assay: immunoSEQ multiplex PCR; the TCRdb copy retains only in-frame clones and omits some. The table records about 190,000 clones, roughly 70% of them present only once. The material sequenced was CD4+ T cells sorted from blood, taken at week 49, from a patient treated with tofacitinib. The source of these receptors is a human donor with alopecia areata. Both conserved end residues are part of each CDR3. The order of the fields is clone size, V gene, J gene, CDR3 length, D gene, CDR3 DNA, CDR3 protein. D genes are given only for firm matches. Not all rows give a size; the values are once, few, many and, for expanded clones, a class.

-	TRBV30	TRBJ1-5	13	-	TGTGCCTGGGGGCGGAATAGCAATCAGCCCCAGCATTTT	CAWGRNSNQPQHF
-	TRBV29-1	TRBJ1-2	13	-	TGCAGCGTTGCCCCAGGCGTTCTTGATGGCTACACCTTC	CSVAPGVLDGYTF
-	TRBV9	TRBJ1-1	14	TRBD1	TGTGCCAGCAGCGTAGATAGGGGGCCAACTGAAGCTTTCTTT	CASSVDRGPTEAFF
-	TRBV30	TRBJ1-5	13	-	TGTGCCTGGAGTCAAGGGAGTAATCAGCCCCAGCATTTT	CAWSQGSNQPQHF
-	TRBV10-3	TRBJ2-5	13	TRBD1	TGTGCCATCAGTGCGGGACAGCAAGAGACCCAGTACTTC	CAISAGQQETQYF
few	TRBV27	TRBJ2-7	14	TRBD2	TGTGCCAGCAGACTAGCGGGGGGGCCCTACGAGCAGTACTTC	CASRLAGGPYEQYF
-	TRBV5-1	TRBJ1-1	16	TRBD1	TGCGCCAGCAGCTTCACTTACAGGGACAGAGGAACTGAAGCTTTCTTT	CASSFTYRDRGTEAFF
-	TRBV9	TRBJ2-1	13	-	TGTGCCAGCAGCGTAGGGCTAATGGATGAGCAGTTCTTC	CASSVGLMDEQFF
-	TRBV30	TRBJ1-1	12	-	TGTGCCTGGAACACTGTACGCACTGAAGCTTTCTTT	CAWNTVRTEAFF
-	TRBV7-2	TRBJ2-6	12	-	TGTGCCAGCAGACCTGGGGCCAACGTCCTGACTTTC	CASRPGANVLTF
-	TRBV29-1	TRBJ1-2	12	-	TGCAGCGTTGCTGATGCGCGTGATGGCTACACCTTC	CSVADARDGYTF
-	TRBV29-1	TRBJ2-6	12	-	TGCAGCGTGTTCTCTGGGGCCAACGTCCTGACTTTC	CSVFSGANVLTF
-	TRBV5-6	TRBJ1-5	14	-	TGTGCCAGCAGCTTGTCGACAGAGGATCAGCCCCAGCATTTT	CASSLSTEDQPQHF
-	TRBV14	TRBJ1-2	13	-	TGTGCCAGCAGCCGCGGTCTTAACTATGGCTACACCTTC	CASSRGLNYGYTF
-	TRBV7-9	TRBJ2-3	14	-	TGTGCCAGCAGCTTAAAGGGCGGCACAGATACGCAGTATTTT	CASSLKGGTDTQYF
few	TRBV29-1	TRBJ2-7	11	-	TGCAGCGTTGGACAGGTCTACGAGCAGTACTTC	CSVGQVYEQYF
-	TRBV6-5	TRBJ2-7	13	-	TGTGCCAGCAGCGGGGACCGAATGAACGAGCAGTACTTC	CASSGDRMNEQYF
-	TRBV30	TRBJ2-2	11	-	TGTGCCTGGATGGGTCCGGGGGAGCTGTTTTTT	CAWMGPGELFF
-	TRBV7-6	TRBJ2-3	15	-	TGTGCCAGCAGCTTATCTCATTCGAGCACAGATACGCAGTATTTT	CASSLSHSSTDTQYF
-	TRBV29-1	TRBJ2-1	8	-	TGCAGCGTTGAAGAGCAGTTCTTC	CSVEEQFF
-	TRBV7-2	TRBJ2-3	12	-	TGTGCCAGCAGCTTAGGCAGAGATACGCAGTATTTT	CASSLGRDTQYF
-	TRBV29-1	TRBJ2-7	12	-	TGCAGCGTTGGTATGTCTTCCTACGAGCAGTACTTC	CSVGMSSYEQYF